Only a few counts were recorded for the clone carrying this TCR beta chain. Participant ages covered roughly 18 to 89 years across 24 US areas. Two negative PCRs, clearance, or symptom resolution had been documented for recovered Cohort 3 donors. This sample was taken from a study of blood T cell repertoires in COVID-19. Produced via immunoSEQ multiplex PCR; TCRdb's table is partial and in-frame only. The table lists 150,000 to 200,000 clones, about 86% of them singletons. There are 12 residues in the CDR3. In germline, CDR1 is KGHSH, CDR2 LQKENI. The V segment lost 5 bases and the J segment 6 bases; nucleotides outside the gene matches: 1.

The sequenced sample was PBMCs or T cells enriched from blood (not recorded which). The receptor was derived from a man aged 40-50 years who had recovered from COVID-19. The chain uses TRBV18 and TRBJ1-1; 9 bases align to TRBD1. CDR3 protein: CASSGTGSEAFF. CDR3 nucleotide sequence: TGTGCCAGCTCAGGGACAGGGTCTGAAGCTTTCTTT.